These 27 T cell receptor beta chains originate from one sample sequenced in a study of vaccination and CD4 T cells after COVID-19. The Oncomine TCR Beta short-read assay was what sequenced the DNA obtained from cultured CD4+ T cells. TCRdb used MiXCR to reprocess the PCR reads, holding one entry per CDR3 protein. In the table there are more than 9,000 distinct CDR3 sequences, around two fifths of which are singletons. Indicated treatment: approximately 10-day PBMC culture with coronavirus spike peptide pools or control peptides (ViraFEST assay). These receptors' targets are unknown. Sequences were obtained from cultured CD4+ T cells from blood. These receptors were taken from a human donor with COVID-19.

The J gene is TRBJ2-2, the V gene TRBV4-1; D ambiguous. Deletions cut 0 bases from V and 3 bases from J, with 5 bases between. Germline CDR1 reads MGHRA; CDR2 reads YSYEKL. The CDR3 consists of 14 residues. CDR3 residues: CASSQEPYTGELFF. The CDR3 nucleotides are TGCGCCAGCAGCCAAGAACCATACACCGGGGAGCTGTTTTTT.

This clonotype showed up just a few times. The CDR3 here is CASSSTSGETYEQYF. CDR3 bases: TGTGCCAGCAGCTCGACTAGCGGGGAGACCTACGAGCAGTACTTC. The chain carries TRBV7-6 and TRBJ2-7, with 11 bases lining up with TRBD2. With V trimmed by 4 bases and J by 2 bases, 4 bases remained unmatched. The germline gives CDR1 SGHVS, CDR2 FNYEAQ. This CDR3 contains 15 residues.

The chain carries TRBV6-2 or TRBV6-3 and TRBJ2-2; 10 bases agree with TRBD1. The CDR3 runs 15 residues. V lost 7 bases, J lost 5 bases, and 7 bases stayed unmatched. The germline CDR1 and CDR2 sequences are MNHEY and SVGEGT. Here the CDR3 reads CASNSRDRGTGELFF. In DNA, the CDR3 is TGTGCCAGCAACTCAAGGGACAGGGGAACCGGGGAGCTGTTTTTT.

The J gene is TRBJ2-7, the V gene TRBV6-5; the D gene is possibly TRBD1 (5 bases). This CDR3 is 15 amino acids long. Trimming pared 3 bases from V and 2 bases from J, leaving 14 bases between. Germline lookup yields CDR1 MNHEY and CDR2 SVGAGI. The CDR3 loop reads CASSYGQGPTYEQYF. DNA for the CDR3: TGTGCCAGCAGTTATGGACAAGGCCCCACCTACGAGCAGTACTTC.

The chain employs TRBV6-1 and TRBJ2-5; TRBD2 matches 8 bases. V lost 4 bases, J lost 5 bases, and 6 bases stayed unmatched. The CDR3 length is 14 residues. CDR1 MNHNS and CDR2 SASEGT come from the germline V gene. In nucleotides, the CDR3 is TGTGCCAGCAGTGCGGGACTAGTTCTGGAGACCCAGTACTTC. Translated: CASSAGLVLETQYF.

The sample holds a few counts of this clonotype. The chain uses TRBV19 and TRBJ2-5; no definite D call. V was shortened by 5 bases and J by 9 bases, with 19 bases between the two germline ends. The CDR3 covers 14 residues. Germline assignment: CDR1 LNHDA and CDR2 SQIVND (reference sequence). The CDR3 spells CASSDGPANGAQYF. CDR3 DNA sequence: TGTGCCAGTAGTGACGGACCAGCCAATGGGGCCCAGTACTTC.

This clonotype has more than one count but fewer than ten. The DNA of the CDR3 is TGTGCCAGCAGCCTCCTGGCCGGGGGCGGCGGGGAGCTGTTTTTT. Its protein product is CASSLLAGGGGELFF. The V gene is TRBV11-1, the J gene TRBJ2-2; D might be TRBD1 or TRBD2, each matching 6 bases. CDR1 and CDR2 (germline): SGHAT, FQDESV (reference sequence). V lost 5 bases to trimming and J lost 7 bases, with 17 bases between them. The CDR3 is 15 amino acids.

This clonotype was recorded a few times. The CDR3 DNA follows: TGTGCCACCAGCACCCGGGGGCTGACCTACGAGCAGTACTTC. It translates to CATSTRGLTYEQYF. The chain links TRBV15 to TRBJ2-7; TRBD1 or TRBD2 may be the D gene (6 bases each). The germline CDR1 and CDR2 sequences are LNHNV and YYDKDF (reference sequence). The V end was cut by 4 bases, the J end by 2 bases, with 12 bases between. CDR3 length equals 14 residues.

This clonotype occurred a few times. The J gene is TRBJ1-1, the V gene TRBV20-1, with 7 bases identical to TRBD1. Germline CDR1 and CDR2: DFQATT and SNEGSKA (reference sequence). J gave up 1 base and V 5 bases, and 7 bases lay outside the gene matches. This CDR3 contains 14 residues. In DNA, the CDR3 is TGCAGTGCTTACACAGGGGCAAAGAACACTGAAGCTTTCTTT. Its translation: CSAYTGAKNTEAFF.

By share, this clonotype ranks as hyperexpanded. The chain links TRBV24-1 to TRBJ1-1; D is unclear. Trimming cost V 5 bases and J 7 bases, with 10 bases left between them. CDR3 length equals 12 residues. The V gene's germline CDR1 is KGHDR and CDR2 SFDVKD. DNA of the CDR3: TGTGCCACCAGTGCGGTGCTTGGTGAAGCTTTCTTT. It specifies CATSAVLGEAFF.

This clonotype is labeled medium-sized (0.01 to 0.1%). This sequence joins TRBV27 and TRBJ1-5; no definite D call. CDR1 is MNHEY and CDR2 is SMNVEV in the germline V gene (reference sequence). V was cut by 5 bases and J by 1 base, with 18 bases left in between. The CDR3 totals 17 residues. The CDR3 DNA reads TGTGCCAGCAGTCCGCAGCTGACGGTGGGGAGCAATCAGCCCCAGCATTTT. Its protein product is CASSPQLTVGSNQPQHF.

The chain's CDR3 is CASSTRQDNYGYTF. The CDR3, as DNA: TGTGCCAGCAGCACACGACAGGATAACTATGGCTACACCTTC. The V call is TRBV5-7, the J call TRBJ1-2, with D perhaps TRBD1 (6 bases). TRBV5-7 is assigned to the ORF class and has an uncertain function. V was shortened by 4 bases and J by 1 base, with 11 bases between the two germline ends. The CDR3 has 14 residues.

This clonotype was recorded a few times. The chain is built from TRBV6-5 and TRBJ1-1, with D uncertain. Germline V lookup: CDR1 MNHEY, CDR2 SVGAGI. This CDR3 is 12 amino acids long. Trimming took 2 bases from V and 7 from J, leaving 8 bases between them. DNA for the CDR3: TGTGCCAGCAGTTACGGCGGCGGTGAAGCTTTCTTT. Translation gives CASSYGGGEAFF.

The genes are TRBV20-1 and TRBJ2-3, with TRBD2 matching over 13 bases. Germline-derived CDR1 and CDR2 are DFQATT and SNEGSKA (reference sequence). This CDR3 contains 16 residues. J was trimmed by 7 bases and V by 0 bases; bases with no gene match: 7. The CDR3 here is CSARDWGLAGTNTQYF. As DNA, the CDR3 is TGCAGTGCTAGAGATTGGGGACTAGCGGGGACTAATACGCAGTATTTT.

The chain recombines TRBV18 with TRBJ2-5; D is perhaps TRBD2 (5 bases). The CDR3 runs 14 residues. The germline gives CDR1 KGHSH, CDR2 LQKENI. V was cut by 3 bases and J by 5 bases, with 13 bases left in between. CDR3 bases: TGTGCCAGCTCACCTTACCGCACGGGGGAGACCCAGTACTTC. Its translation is CASSPYRTGETQYF. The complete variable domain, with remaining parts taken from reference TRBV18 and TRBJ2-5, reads NAGVMQNPRHLVRRRGQEARLRCSPMKGHSHVYWYRQLPEEGLKFMVYLQKENIIDESGMPKERFSAEFPKEGPSILRIQQVVRGDSAAYFCASSPYRTGETQYFGPGTRLLVL.

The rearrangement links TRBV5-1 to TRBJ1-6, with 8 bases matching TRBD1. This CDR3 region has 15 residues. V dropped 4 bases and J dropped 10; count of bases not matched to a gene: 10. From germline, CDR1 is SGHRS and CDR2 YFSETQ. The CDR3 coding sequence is TGCGCCAGCAGCGCCGGACAGGGTAGTGGCTCACCCCTCCACTTT. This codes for CASSAGQGSGSPLHF.

CDR3 DNA: TGTGCCAGCAGTTTACGTCCGGTCTATGGCTACACCTTC. Translating gives CASSLRPVYGYTF. V is TRBV27 and J is TRBJ1-2; no reliable D call. CDR3 size: 13 residues. Germline V CDR1 and CDR2: MNHEY, SMNVEV (reference sequence). The V and J ends lost 2 bases and 4 bases respectively, with 8 bases between them.

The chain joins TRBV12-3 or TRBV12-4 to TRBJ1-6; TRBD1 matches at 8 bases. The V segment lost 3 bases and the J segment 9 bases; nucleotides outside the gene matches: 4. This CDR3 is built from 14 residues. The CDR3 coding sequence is TGTGCCAGCAGTTTTGGACAGGGAATTTCACCCCTCCACTTT. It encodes CASSFGQGISPLHF.

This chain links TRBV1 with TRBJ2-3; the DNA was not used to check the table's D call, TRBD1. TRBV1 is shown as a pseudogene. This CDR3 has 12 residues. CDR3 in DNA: TGCACCAGCAGCCCGGGGGAAGATACGCAGTATTTT. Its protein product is CTSSPGEDTQYF.

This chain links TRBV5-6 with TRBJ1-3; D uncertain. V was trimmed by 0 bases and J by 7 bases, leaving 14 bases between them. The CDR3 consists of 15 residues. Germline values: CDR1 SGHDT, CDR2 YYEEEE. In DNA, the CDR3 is TGTGCCAGCAGCTTGGGGACGGCGCATGGGAACACCATATATTTT. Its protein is CASSLGTAHGNTIYF.

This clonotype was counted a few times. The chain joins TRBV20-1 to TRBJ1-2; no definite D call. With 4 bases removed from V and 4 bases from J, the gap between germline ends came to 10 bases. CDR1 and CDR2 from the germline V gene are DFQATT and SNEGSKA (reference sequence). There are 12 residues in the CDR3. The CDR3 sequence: CSAKEEAYGYTF. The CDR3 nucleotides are TGCAGTGCTAAAGAGGAGGCCTATGGCTACACCTTC.

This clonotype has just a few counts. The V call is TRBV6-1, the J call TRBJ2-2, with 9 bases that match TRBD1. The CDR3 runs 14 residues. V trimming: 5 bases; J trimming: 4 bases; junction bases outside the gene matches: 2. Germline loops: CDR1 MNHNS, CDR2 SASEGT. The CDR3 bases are TGTGCCAGCAGTAGGGACAGGGTCACCGGGGAGCTGTTTTTT. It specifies CASSRDRVTGELFF.

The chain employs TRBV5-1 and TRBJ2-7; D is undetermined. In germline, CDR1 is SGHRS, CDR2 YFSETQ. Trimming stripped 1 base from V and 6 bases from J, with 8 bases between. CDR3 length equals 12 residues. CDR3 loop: CASSLIESEQYF. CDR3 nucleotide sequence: TGCGCCAGCAGCTTGATCGAGAGCGAGCAGTACTTC. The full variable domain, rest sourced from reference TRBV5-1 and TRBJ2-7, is KAGVTQTPRYLIKTRGQQVTLSCSPISGHRSVSWYQQTPGQGLQFLFEYFSETQRNKGNFPGRFSGRQFSNSRSEMNVSTLELGDSALYLCASSLIESEQYFGPGTRLTVT.

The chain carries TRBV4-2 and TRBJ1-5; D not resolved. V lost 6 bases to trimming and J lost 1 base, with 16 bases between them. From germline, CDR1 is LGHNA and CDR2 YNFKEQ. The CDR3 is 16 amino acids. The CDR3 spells CASSGSSSISNQPQHF. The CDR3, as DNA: TGTGCCAGCAGTGGGAGTAGCTCCATAAGCAATCAGCCCCAGCATTTT.

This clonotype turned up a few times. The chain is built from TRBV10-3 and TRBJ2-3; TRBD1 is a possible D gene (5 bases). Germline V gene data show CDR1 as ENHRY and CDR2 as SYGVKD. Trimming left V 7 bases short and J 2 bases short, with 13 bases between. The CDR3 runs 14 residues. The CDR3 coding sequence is TGTGCCATCAATGGGGCGTTCTCCACAGATACGCAGTATTTT. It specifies CAINGAFSTDTQYF.

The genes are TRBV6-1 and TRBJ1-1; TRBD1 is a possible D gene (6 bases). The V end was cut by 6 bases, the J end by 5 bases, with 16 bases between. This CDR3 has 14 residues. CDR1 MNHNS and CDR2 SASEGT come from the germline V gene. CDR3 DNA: TGTGCCAGCAGGCCCGGGGGGGCAAGGACTGAAGCTTTCTTT. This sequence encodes CASRPGGARTEAFF.

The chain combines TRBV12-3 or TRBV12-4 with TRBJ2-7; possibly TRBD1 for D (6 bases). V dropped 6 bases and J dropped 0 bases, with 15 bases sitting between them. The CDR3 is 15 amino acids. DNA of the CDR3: TGTGCCAGCAGGGGGTTGGGACACCGCTCCTACGAGCAGTACTTC. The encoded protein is CASRGLGHRSYEQYF.